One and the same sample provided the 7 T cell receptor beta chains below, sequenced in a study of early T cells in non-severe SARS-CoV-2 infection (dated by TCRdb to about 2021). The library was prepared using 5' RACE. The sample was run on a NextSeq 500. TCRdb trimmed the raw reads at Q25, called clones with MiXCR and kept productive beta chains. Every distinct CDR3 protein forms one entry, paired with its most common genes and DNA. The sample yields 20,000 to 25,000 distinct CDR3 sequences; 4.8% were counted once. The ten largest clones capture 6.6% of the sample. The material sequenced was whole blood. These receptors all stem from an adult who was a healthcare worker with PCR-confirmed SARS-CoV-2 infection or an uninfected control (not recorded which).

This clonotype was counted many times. The CDR3 nucleotides are TGTGCCATCGGGACTAGCGGAAACACAGATACGCAGTATTTT. Protein sequence: CAIGTSGNTDTQYF. The chain carries TRBV10-3 and TRBJ2-3; 11 bases fit TRBD2. The CDR3 spans 14 residues. V lost 8 bases and J lost 2; bases outside the gene matches: 3. CDR1 and CDR2 (germline): ENHRY, SYGVKD.

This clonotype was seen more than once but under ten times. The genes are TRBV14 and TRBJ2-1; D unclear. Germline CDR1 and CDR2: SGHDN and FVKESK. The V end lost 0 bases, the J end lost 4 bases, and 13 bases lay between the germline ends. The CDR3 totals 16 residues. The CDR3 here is CASSQDWGRVYNEQFF. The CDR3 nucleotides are TGTGCCAGCAGCCAAGATTGGGGTCGGGTTTACAATGAGCAGTTCTTC.

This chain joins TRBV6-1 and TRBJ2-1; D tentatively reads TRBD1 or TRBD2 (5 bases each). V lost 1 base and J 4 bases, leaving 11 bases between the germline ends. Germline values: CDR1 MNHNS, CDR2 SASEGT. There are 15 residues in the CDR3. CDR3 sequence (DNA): TGTGCCAGCAGTGAAGTTTCGGGGCTTTACAATGAGCAGTTCTTC. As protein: CASSEVSGLYNEQFF.

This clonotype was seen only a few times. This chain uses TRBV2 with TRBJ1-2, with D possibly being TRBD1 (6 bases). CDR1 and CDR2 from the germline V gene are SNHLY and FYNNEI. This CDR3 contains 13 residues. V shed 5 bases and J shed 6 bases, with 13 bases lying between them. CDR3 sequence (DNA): TGTGCCAGCAGTCCCCGGAACAGGGATGGCTACACCTTC. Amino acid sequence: CASSPRNRDGYTF.

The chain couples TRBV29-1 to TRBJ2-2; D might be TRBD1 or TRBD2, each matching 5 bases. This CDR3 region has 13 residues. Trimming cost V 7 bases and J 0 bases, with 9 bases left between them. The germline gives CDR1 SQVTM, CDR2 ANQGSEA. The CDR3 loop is CSGGSSNTGELFF. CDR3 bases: TGCAGCGGGGGGTCGTCGAACACCGGGGAGCTGTTTTTT.

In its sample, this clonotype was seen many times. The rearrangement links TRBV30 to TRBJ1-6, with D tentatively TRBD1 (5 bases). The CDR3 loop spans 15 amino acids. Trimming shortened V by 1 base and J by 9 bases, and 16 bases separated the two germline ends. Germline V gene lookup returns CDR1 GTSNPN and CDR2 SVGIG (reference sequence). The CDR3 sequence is CAWSGTQGRGSPLHF. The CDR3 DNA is TGTGCCTGGAGTGGAACGCAGGGACGGGGTTCACCCCTCCACTTT. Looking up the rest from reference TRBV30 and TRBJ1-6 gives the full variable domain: SQTIHQWPATLVQPVGSPLSLECTVEGTSNPNLYWYRQAAGRGLQLLFYSVGIGQISSEVPQNLSASRPQDRQFILSSKKLLLSDSGFYLCAWSGTQGRGSPLHFGNGTRLTVT.

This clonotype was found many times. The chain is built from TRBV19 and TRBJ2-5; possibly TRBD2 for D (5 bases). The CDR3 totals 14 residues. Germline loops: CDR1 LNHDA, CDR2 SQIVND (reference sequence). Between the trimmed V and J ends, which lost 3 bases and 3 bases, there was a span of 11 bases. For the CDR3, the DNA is TGTGCCAGTAGTATTGCTAGCACGGAAGAGACCCAGTACTTC. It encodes CASSIASTEETQYF.